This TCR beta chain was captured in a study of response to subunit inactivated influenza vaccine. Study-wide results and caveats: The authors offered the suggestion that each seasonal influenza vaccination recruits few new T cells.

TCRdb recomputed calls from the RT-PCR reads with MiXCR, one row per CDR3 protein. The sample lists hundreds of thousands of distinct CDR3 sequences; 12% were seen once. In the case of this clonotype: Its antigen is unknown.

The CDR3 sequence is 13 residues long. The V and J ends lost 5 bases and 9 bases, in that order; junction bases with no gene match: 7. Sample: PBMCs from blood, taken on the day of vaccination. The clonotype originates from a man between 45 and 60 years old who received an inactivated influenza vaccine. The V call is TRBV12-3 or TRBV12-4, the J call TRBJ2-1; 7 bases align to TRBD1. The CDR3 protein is CASSMTGSGEQFF. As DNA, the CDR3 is TGTGCCAGCAGTATGACAGGGAGCGGTGAGCAGTTCTTC.